The TCR beta chain described here comes from a study of metastatic and nonmetastatic thyroid tumors. This clone showed up many times. In the authors' workflow: For papillary thyroid cancer, a distant-metastasis classifier was constructed from CDR3 differences observed across clinicopathological groups. TCRdb re-called the PCR reads through MiXCR. The V and J calls here are based on TCRdb, not the publication. The sample shows 35,000 to 45,000 clones, around 10% of them seen only once. This CDR3 is 17 amino acids long. Trimming cost V 8 bases and J 5 bases, with 27 bases left between them. Germline V gene lookup returns CDR1 SGHTA and CDR2 FQGNSA. Nobody among the patients had been given any treatment before thyroid surgery.

The sample was blood. The origin of this receptor is a male donor with papillary thyroid cancer or a benign thyroid nodule (not recorded which). Some clones in this sample may be carry-over from other donors' samples. This chain joins TRBV7-2 and TRBJ1-2; D may be TRBD1 (6 bases). CDR3 in amino acids: CASAGGVLGGAGYGYTF. CDR3 bases: TGTGCCAGCGCGGGAGGGGTCTTAGGGGGGGCAGGGTATGGCTACACCTTC.